This T cell receptor (beta chain) comes out of a study of shared clonotypes between healthy human individuals. Some clones are missing from TCRdb's copy, which holds only in-frame ones; the method was immunoSEQ multiplex PCR. Here the sample spans 700,000 to 950,000 clones, about 97% being singletons. Germline CDR1 reads MNHEY; CDR2 reads SVGAGI. Trimming took off 6 bases at V and 4 bases at J, with 13 bases between the two ends. The CDR3 covers 14 residues. Naive CD8 isolation took CD45RO-negative cells positively selected for CCR7 and excluded terminally differentiated effector memory CD45RA+ cells.

This TCR derives from a man aged 30-40 years in good health. The chain combines TRBV6-5 with TRBJ1-5; D is possibly TRBD1 (5 bases). Sample: naive CD8+ T cells sorted from blood. The CDR3 protein is CASSSMTANQPQHF. DNA for the CDR3: TGTGCCAGCAGCTCAATGACAGCAAATCAGCCCCAGCATTTT.